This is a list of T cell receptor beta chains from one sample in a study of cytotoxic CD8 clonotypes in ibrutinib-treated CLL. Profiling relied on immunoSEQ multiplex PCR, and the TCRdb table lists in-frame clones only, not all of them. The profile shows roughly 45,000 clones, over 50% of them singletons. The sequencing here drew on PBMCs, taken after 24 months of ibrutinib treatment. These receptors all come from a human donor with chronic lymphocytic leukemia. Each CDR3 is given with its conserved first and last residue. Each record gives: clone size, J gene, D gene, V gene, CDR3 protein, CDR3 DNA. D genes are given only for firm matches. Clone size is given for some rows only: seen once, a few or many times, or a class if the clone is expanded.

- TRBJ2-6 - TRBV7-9 CASSPILSGANVLTF TGTGCCAGCAGCCCCATCCTCTCTGGGGCCAACGTCCTGACTTTC
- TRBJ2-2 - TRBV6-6 CASSTLVITGEVFF TGTGCCAGCAGTACCTTGGTGATCACCGGGGAGGTGTTTTTT
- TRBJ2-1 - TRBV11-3 CASSLGTLTEQFF TGTGCCAGCAGCTTGGGTACGTTGACTGAGCAGTTCTTC
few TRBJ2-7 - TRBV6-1 CASSDRGHSYEQYF TGTGCCAGCAGTGACAGGGGCCACTCCTACGAGCAGTACTTC
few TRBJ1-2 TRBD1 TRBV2 CASRGQGPIYGYTF TGTGCCAGCAGGGGACAGGGCCCAATCTATGGCTACACCTTC
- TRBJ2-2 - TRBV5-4 CASSLDGPLELFF TGTGCCAGCAGCTTGGACGGACCTCTGGAGCTGTTTTTT
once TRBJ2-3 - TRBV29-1 CSGNRGTDTQYF TGCAGCGGAAACAGAGGCACAGATACGCAGTATTTT
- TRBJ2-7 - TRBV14 CASSQDGTGIPGEQYF TGTGCCAGCAGCCAAGATGGCACAGGGATTCCCGGCGAGCAGTACTTC
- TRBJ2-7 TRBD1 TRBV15 CATSRVGQGDYEQYF TGTGCCACCAGCAGAGTGGGACAGGGGGACTACGAGCAGTACTTC
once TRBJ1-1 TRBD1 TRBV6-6 CASPKITGGNTEAFF TGTGCCAGCCCGAAAATTACAGGGGGGAACACTGAAGCTTTCTTT
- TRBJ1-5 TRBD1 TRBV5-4 CASSADRAQPQHF TGTGCCAGCAGCGCGGACAGGGCCCAGCCCCAGCATTTT
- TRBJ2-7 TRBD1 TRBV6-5 CASGSTDRASGEQYF TGTGCCAGCGGGTCTACGGACAGGGCCTCGGGCGAGCAGTACTTC
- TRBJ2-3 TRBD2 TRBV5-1 CASSLSHTSGRGDTQYF TGCGCCAGCAGCTTGTCCCATACTAGCGGGAGGGGAGATACGCAGTATTTT
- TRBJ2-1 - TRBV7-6 CASSHPSTAQFF TGTGCCAGCAGCCACCCCTCCACGGCGCAGTTCTTC
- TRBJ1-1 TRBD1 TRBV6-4 CASRTTGTAEAFF TGTGCCAGCAGGACGACAGGGACGGCTGAAGCTTTCTTT
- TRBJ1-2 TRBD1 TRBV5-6 CASSKGDRGRIYGYTF TGTGCCAGCAGCAAGGGGGACAGGGGGCGAATCTATGGCTACACCTTC
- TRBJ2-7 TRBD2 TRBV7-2 CASSLAQASGRAVSYEQYF TGTGCCAGCAGCTTAGCGCAAGCTAGCGGGAGGGCCGTATCCTACGAGCAGTACTTC
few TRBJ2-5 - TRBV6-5 CASSPRGVGQETQYF TGTGCCAGCAGCCCCCGTGGGGTCGGGCAAGAGACCCAGTACTTC
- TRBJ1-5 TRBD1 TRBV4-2 CASSQVGQGPNQPQHF TGTGCCAGCAGCCAAGTAGGACAGGGCCCAAATCAGCCCCAGCATTTT
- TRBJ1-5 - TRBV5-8 CASSRRQPQHF TGTGCCAGCAGCAGGAGGCAGCCCCAGCATTTT
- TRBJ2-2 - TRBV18 CASSQGPSNTGELFF TGTGCCAGCTCGCAGGGGCCCTCGAACACCGGGGAGCTGTTTTTT
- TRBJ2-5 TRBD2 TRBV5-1 CASSLAGAGGETQYF TGCGCCAGCAGCCTTGCAGGTGCGGGAGGAGAGACCCAGTACTTC
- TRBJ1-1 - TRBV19 CASSILGQANTEAFF TGTGCCAGTAGTATTCTCGGCCAGGCAAACACTGAAGCTTTCTTT
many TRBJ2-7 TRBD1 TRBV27 CASSSSGTGGSEQYF TGTGCCAGCAGTTCTTCCGGGACAGGGGGCTCCGAGCAGTACTTC
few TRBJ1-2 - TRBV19 CASSHSVSYGYTF TGTGCCAGTAGTCATTCGGTCAGCTATGGCTACACCTTC
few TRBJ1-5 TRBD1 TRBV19 CASSIGGQPYQPQHF TGTGCCAGTAGTATAGGGGGACAGCCCTATCAGCCCCAGCATTTT